This TCR beta chain was observed in a study of T cells in Graves' hyperthyroidism and ophthalmopathy. Germline V gene sequence: CDR1 SGDLS, CDR2 YYNGEE. V was cut by 4 bases and J by 0 bases, with 11 bases left in between. The CDR3 covers 14 residues. Amplified TCR beta CDR3 regions came from RNA transcripts. When the TCR CDR3 underwent first-round RT-PCR, the HTBI primer set was used. MiXCR, run by TCRdb on the multiplex PCR reads, gives a single entry per CDR3 protein. The profile shows about 500,000 distinct CDR3 sequences, approximately 15% of them singletons. The sequenced sample was blood. The TCR was taken from a woman aged 18-35 years with Graves' hyperthyroidism. The J gene is TRBJ2-7, the V gene TRBV9; maybe TRBD2 (6 bases). CDR3 sequence reads: CASSQAGTSYEQYF. Written as DNA, the CDR3 is TGTGCCAGCAGCCAGGCGGGAACCTCCTACGAGCAGTACTTC.